The clone carrying this T cell receptor (beta chain) was observed many times. This sample was taken from a study of T-cell reconstitution after alpha-beta-depleted transplantation in children. V gave up 0 bases and J gave up 5 bases, with 19 bases separating them. The germline V gene encodes CDR1 LGHNA and CDR2 YSLEER. This CDR3 region has 17 residues. Construction of the TCRbeta library involved unique molecular identifiers. Using its own MiXCR run on the PCR reads, TCRdb lists one record per CDR3 protein. This table has a few hundred thousand distinct CDR3 sequences, under 15% appearing once. This clonotype was sampled from a human donor who donated a stem cell graft to a child with combined immunodeficiency. The sequences come from PBMCs from the stem cell graft donor, collected from the stem cell graft. The rearrangement links TRBV4-3 to TRBJ1-2; D is undetermined. The DNA of the CDR3 is TGCGCCAGCAGCCAAGATCATCGACCAGGAGTTAAATATGGCTACACCTTC. It codes for CASSQDHRPGVKYGYTF.